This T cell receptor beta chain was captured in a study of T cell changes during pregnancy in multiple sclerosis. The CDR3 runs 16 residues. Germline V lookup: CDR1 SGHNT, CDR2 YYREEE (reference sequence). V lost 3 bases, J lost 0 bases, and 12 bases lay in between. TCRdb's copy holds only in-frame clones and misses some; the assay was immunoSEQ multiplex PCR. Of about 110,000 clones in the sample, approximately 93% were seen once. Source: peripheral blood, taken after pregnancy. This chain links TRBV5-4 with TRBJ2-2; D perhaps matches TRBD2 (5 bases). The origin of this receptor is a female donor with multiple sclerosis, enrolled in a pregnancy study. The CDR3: CASSSGKRANTGELFF. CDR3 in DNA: TGTGCCAGCAGCTCCGGGAAACGAGCGAACACCGGGGAGCTGTTTTTT.